This section outlines one T cell receptor (beta chain) sequence together with its context. The sample comes from a study of T cell changes during pregnancy in multiple sclerosis. The CDR3 runs 17 residues. Germline V CDR1 and CDR2: MGHRA, YSYEKL. V was cut by 1 base and J by 6 bases, with 19 bases left in between. Measured with immunoSEQ multiplex PCR; TCRdb has only the in-frame clones, and not every one. The data show about 72,000 clones, roughly 92% seen once. The TCR comes from a female donor in good health, enrolled as a control in a pregnancy study. The material was peripheral blood, obtained in the first trimester of pregnancy. This rearrangement joins TRBV4-1 to TRBJ2-1; unclear D gene. This CDR3 reads CASSQALVATEFNEQFF. The CDR3 coding sequence is TGCGCCAGCAGCCAAGCTCTGGTGGCCACAGAGTTCAATGAGCAGTTCTTC.